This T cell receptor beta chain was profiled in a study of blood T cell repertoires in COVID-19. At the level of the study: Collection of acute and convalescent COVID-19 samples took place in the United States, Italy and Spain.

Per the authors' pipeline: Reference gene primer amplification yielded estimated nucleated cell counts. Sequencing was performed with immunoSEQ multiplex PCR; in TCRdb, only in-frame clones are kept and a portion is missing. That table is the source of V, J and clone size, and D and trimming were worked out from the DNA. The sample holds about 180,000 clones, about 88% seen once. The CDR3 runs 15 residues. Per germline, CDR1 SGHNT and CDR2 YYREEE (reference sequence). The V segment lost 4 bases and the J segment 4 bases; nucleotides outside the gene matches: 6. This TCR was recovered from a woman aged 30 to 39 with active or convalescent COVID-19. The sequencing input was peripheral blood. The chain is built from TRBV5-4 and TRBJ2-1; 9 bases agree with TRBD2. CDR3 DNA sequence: TGTGCCAGCAGCCCGATAGCGGGGGCGTACAATGAGCAGTTCTTC. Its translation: CASSPIAGAYNEQFF.